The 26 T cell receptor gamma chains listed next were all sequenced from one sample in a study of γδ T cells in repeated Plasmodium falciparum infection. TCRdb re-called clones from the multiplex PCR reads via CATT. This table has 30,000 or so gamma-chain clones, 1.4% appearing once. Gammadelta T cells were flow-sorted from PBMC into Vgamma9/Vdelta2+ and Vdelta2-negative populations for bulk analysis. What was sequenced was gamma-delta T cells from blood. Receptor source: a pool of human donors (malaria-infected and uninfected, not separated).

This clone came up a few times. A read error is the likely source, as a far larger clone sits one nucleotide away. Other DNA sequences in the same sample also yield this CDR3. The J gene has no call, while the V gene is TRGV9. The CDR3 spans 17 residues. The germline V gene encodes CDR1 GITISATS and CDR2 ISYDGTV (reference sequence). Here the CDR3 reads CALWEVQLELGKKIKVF. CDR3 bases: TGTGCCTTGTGGGAGGTTCAGTTGGAGTTGGGCAAAAAAATCAAGGTGTTT.

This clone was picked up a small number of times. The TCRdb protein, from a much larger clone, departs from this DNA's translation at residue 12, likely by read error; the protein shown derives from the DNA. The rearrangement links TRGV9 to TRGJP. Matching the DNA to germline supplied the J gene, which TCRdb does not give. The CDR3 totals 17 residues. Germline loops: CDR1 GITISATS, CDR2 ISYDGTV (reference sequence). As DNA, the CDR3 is TGTGCCTTGTGGGAGGTGAAGTTAGTGTTGGGCAGAAAAATCAAGGTATTT. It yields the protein CALWEVKLVLGRKIKVF.

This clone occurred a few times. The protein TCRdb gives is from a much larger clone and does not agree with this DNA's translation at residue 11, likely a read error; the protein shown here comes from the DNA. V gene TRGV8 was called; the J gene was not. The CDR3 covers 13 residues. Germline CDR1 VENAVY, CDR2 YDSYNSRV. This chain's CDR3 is CATWDRVDYKELF. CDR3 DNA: TGTGCCACCTGGGATAGAGTGGATTATAAGGAACTCTTT.

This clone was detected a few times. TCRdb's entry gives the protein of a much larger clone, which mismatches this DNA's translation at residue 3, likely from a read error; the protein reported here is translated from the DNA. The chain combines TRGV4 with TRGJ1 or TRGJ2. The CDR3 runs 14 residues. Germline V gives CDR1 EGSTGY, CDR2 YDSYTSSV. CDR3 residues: CAAWDGLNYYKKLF. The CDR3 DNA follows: TGTGCCGCCTGGGATGGTTTGAATTATTATAAGAAACTCTTT.

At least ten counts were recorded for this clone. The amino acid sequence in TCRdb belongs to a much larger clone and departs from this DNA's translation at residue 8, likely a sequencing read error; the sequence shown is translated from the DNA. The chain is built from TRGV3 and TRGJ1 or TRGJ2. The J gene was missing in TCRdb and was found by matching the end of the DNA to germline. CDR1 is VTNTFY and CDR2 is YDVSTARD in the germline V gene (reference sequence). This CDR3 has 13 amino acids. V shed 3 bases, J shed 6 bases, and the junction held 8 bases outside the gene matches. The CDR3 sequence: CATWDSWCYKKLF. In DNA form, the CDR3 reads TGTGCCACCTGGGACTCGTGGTGTTATAAGAAACTCTTT.

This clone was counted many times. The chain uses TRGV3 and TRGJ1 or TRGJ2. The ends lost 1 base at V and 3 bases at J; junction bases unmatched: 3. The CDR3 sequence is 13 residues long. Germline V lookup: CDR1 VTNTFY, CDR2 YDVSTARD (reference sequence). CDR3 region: CATWDSSYYKKLF. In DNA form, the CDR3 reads TGTGCCACCTGGGACAGCAGTTATTATAAGAAACTCTTT.

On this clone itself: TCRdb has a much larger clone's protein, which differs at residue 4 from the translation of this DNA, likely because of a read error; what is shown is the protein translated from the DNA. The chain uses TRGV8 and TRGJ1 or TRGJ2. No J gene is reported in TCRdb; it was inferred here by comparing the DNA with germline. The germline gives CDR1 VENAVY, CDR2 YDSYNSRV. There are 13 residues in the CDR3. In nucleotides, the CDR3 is TGTACCACCCGGGATAGGCGAGACTATAAGAAACTCTTT. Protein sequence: CTTRDRRDYKKLF.

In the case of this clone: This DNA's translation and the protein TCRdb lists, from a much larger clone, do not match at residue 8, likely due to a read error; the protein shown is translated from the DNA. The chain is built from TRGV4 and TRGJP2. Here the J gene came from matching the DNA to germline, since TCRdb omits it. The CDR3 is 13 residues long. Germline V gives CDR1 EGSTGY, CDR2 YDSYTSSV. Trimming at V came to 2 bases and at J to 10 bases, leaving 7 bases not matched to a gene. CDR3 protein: CATWDVGGWIKTF. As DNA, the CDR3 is TGTGCCACCTGGGATGTCGGTGGTTGGATCAAGACGTTT.

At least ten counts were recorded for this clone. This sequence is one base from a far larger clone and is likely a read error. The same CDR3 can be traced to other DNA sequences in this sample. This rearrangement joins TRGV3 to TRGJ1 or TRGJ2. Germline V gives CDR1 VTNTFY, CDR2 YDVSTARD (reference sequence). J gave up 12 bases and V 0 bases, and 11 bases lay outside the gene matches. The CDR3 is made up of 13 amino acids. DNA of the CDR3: TGTGCCACCTGGGACAGGCCGATGATAAGGAAACTCTTT. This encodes CATWDRPMIRKLF.

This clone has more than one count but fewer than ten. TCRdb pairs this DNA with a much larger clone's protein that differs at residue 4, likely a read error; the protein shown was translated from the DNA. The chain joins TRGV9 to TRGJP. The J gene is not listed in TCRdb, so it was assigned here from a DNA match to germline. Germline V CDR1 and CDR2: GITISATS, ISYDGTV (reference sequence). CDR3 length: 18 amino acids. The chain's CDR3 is CALREGLTKELGKKIKVF. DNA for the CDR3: TGTGCCTTGAGGGAGGGCTTAACGAAAGAGTTGGGCAAAAAAATCAAGGTATTT.

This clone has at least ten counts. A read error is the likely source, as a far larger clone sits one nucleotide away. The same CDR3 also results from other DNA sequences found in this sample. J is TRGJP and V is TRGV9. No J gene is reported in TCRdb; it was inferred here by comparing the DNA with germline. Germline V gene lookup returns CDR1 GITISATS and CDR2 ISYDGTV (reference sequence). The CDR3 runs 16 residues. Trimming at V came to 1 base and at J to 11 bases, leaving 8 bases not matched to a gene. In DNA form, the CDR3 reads TGTGCCTTGTGGGAGGTCGCTGAGCTGGGCAAAAAAATCAAGGTATTT. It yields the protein CALWEVAELGKKIKVF.

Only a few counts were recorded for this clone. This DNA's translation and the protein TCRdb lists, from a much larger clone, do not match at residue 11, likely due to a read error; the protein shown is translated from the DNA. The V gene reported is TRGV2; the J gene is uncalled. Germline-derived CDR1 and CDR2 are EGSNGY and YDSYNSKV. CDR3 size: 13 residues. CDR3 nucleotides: TGTGCCACCTGGGCCCACAGTGATTGGATCAGGACGTTT. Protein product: CATWAHSDWIRTF.

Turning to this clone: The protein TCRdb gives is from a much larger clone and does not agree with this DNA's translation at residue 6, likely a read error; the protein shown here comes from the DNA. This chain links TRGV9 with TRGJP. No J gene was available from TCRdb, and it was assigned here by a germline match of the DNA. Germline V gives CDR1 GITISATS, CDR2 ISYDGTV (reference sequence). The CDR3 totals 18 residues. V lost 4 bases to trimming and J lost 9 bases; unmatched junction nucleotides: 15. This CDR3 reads CALWDVQEVVLGKKIKVF. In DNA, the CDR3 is TGTGCCTTGTGGGACGTGCAAGAGGTAGTGTTGGGCAAAAAAATCAAGGTATTT.

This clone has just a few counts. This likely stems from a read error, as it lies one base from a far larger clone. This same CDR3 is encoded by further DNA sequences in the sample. The CDR3 DNA sequence: TGTGCCTTGTGGGAAGGCTATTATTATAAGAAACTCTTT. Encoded protein: CALWEGYYYKKLF. The chain joins TRGV9 to TRGJ1 or TRGJ2. Here the J gene was assigned by germline matching of the DNA, as TCRdb has none. The germline gives CDR1 GITISATS, CDR2 ISYDGTV (reference sequence). The junction had 5 bases not matched to a gene; V was cut back by 4 bases and J by 2 bases. The CDR3 loop spans 13 amino acids.

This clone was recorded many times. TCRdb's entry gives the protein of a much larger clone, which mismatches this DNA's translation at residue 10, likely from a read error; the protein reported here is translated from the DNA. CDR3 nucleotide sequence: TGTGCCTTGTGGGAGGTGAGATATAAGAGACTCTTT. Encoded protein: CALWEVRYKRLF. The chain carries TRGV9 and TRGJ1 or TRGJ2. The germline CDR1 and CDR2 sequences are GITISATS and ISYDGTV (reference sequence). The CDR3 spans 12 residues.

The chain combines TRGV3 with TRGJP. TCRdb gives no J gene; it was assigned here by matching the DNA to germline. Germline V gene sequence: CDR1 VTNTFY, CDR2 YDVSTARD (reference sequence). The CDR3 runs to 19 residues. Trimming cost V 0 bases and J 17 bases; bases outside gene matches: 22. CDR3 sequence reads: CATWDRRRSLRVGQKIKVF. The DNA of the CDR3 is TGTGCCACCTGGGACAGGCGTAGATCGCTGAGAGTTGGGCAAAAAATCAAGGTATTT.

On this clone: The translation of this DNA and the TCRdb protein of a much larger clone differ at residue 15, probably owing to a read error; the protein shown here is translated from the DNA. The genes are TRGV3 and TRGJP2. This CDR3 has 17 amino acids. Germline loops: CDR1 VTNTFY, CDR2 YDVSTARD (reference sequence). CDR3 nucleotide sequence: TGTGCCACCTGGGACAGGCCTATGTTAGTTGGTGATTGGATCACGACGTTT. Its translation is CATWDRPMLVGDWITTF.

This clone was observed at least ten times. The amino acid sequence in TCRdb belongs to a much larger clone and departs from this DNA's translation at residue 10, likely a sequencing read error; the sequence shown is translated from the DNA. The CDR3 region has the DNA TGTGCCACCTGGGACGGGCCGAAGCTAAAATATAAGAAACTCTTT. Translated, it gives CATWDGPKLKYKKLF. V is TRGV2 and J is TRGJ1 or TRGJ2. Germline CDR1 and CDR2: EGSNGY and YDSYNSKV. The junction had 12 bases not matched to a gene; V was cut back by 0 bases and J by 7 bases. The CDR3 loop spans 15 amino acids.

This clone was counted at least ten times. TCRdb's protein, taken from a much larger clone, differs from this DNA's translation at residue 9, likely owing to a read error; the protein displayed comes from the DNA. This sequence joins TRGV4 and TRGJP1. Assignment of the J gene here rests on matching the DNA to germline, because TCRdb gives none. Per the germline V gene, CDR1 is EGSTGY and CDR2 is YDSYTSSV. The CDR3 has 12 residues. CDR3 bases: TGTGCCACCTGGGTCACTGGTTGGCTCAAGATATTT. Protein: CATWVTGWLKIF.

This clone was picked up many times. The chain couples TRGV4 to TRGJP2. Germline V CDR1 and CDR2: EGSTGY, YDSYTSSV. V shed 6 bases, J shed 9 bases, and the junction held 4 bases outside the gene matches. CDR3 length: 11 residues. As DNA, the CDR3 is TGTGCCACCTGGATCCATTGGATCAAGACGTTT. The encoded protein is CATWIHWIKTF.

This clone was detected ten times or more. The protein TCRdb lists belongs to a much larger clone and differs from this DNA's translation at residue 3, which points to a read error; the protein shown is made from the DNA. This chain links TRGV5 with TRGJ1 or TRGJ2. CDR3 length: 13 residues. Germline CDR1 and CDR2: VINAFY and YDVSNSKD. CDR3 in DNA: TGTGCCCCCTGGACCCACCGGTATTATAAGAAACTCTTT. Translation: CAPWTHRYYKKLF.

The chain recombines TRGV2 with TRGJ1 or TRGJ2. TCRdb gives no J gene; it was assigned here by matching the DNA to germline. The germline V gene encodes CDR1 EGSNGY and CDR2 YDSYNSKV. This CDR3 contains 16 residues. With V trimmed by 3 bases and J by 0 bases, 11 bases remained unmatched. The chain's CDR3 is CATWDNPRLNYYKKLF. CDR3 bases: TGTGCCACCTGGGACAATCCTAGATTGAATTATTATAAGAAACTCTTT.

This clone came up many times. The CDR3 protein is CATWDGLELF. CDR3 sequence (DNA): TGTGCCACCTGGGACGGATTGGAGCTCTTT. This sequence joins TRGV2 and TRGJ1 or TRGJ2. Unmatched junction bases numbered 7, after V lost 1 base and J lost 16 bases. This CDR3 is built from 10 residues. The germline V gene has CDR1 EGSNGY and CDR2 YDSYNSKV.

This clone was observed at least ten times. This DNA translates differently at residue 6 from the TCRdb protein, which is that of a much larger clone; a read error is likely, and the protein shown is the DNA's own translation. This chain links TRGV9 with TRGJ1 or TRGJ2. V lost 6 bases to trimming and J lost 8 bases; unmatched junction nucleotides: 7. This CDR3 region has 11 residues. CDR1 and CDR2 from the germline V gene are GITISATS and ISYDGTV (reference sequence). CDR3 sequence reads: CALWSNHKKLF. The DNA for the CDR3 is TGTGCCTTGTGGAGCAATCATAAGAAACTCTTT.

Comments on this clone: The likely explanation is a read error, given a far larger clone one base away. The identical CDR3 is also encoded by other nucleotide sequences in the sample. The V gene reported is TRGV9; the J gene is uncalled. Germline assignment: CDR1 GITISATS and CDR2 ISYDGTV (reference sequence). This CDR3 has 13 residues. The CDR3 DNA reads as TGTGCCTTGTGGGCTACCAATTATTATAAGAAGCTCTTT. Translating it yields CALWATNYYKKLF.

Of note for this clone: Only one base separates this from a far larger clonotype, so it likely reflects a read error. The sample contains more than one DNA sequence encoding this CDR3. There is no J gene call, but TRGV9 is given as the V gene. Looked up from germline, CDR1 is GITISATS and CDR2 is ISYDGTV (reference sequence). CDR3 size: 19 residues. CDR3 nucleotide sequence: TGTGCCTTGTGGGAGGTTGACCCCCCTGGGGAGTTGGGCAAAAAAATCAAAGTATTT. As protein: CALWEVDPPGELGKKIKVF.